This TCR beta chain was sequenced in a study of cytomegalovirus exposure and HLA in healthy donors. Study observations and caveats: Reportedly, TCR beta sequences accurately predicted HLA-A and HLA-B alleles in most subjects.

CDR3 length: 21 amino acids. V gave up 0 bases and J gave up 0 bases; unmatched junction bases: 15. Germline-derived CDR1 and CDR2 are KGHSH and LQKENI. To note about this clone: Its antigen remains unidentified.

PCR involved 60 Vbeta and 13 Jbeta primers. TCRdb keeps only in-frame clones here, not all; method: immunoSEQ multiplex PCR. Of over 250,000 clones in the sample, roughly two thirds were seen once. The clonotype comes from a female donor in good health and CMV-seronegative. The chain couples TRBV18 to TRBJ2-1, with 9 bases that match TRBD2. Input material: PBMCs. DNA of the CDR3: TGTGCCAGCTCACCACCTGAAGCGGGAGGTCCGGTCGCTAGCTCCTACAATGAGCAGTTCTTC. Translating gives CASSPPEAGGPVASSYNEQFF. Full variable domain (remainder filled in from reference TRBV18 and TRBJ2-1): NAGVMQNPRHLVRRRGQEARLRCSPMKGHSHVYWYRQLPEEGLKFMVYLQKENIIDESGMPKERFSAEFPKEGPSILRIQQVVRGDSAAYFCASSPPEAGGPVASSYNEQFFGPGTRLTVL.